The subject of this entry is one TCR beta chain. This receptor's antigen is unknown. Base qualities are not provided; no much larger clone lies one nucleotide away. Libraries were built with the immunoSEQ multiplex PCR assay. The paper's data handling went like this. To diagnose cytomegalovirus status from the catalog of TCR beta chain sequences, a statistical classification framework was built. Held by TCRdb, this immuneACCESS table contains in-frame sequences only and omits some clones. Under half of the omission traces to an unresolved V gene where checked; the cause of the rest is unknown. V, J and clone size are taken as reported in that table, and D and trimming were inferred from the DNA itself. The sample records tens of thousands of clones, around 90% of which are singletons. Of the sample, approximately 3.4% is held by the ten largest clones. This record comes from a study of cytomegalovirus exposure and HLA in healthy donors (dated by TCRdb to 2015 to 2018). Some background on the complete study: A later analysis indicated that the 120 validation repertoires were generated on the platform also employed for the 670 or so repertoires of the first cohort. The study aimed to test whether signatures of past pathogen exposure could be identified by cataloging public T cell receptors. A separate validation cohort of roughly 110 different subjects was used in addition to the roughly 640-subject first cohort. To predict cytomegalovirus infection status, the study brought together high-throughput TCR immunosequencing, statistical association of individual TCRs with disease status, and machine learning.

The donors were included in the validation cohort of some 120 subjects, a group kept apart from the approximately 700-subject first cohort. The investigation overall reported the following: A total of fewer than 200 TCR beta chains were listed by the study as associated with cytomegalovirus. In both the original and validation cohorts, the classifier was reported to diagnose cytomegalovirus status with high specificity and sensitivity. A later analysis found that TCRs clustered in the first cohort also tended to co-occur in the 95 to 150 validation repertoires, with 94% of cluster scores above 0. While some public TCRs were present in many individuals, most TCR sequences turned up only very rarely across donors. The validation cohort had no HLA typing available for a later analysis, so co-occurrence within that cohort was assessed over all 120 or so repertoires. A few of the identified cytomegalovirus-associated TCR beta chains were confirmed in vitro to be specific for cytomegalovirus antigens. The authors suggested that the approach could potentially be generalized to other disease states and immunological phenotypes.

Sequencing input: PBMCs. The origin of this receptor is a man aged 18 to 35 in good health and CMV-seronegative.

The sequenced DNA is TGTGCCAGCAGACATGGAGGGCGGAACAATGAGCAGTTCTTC. This codes for CASRHGGRNNEQFF. The sequence is built from TRBV6-6 and TRBJ2-1, with TRBD2 perhaps the D gene, on 6 matching bases. The V end loses 6 bases and the J end loses 5 bases, and a stretch of 14 bases separates them. The CDR3 goes from the cysteine to the phenylalanine over 14 residues. Only the CDR3 DNA stays, 42 bases, in frame from base 1. From the germline V gene (reference sequence), CDR1 is MNHNY and CDR2 is SVGAGI.